The rows below give T cell receptor beta chains drawn from one sample of a study of T cells in Graves' hyperthyroidism and ophthalmopathy. TCRdb used MiXCR to reprocess the multiplex PCR reads, holding one entry per CDR3 protein. The sample has 600,000 to 650,000 distinct CDR3 sequences, around 15% seen once. The sequenced sample was blood. The receptor set was obtained from a woman in her 30s with Graves' hyperthyroidism. Each CDR3 is given with its conserved first and last residue. The D gene is left open where the match is weak. Clone size is shown for a subset of rows, as once, few, many or a class of expanded clone.

>TRBV18|NA|many|TRBJ1-1
TGTGCCAGCAGTCCGCGGCGGAACACTGAAGCTTTCTTT
CASSPRRNTEAFF
>TRBV24-1|TRBD2|few|TRBJ2-1
TGTGCCACCAGTGAGACTAGCGGGGGGGGGTACAATGAGCAGTTCTTC
CATSETSGGGYNEQFF
>TRBV20-1|NA|NA|TRBJ1-1
TGCAGTGCTAGGACGGACGTAGGGGGTGAAGCTTTCTTT
CSARTDVGGEAFF
>TRBV13|NA|few|TRBJ2-2
TGTGCCAGCAGGTATAGGGTGTACACCGGGGAGCTGTTTTTT
CASRYRVYTGELFF
>TRBV10-3|NA|few|TRBJ2-1
TGTGCCATCAGCTTGCGGGGATCCTACAATGAGCAGTTCTTC
CAISLRGSYNEQFF
>TRBV7-9|TRBD2|NA|TRBJ2-7
TGTGCCAGCAACCTAGCGGGACCTCCCTACGAGCAGTACTTC
CASNLAGPPYEQYF
>TRBV6-1|NA|many|TRBJ2-2
TGTGCCAGCAGTCGGGACTCCCATAACACCGGGGAGCTGTTTTTT
CASSRDSHNTGELFF
>TRBV29-1|NA|few|TRBJ1-2
TGCAGCGTTGTTACTCAGAGCGCGGATGGGTATGGCTACACCTTC
CSVVTQSADGYGYTF
>TRBV2|TRBD2|many|TRBJ2-3
TGTGCCAGCAGTGAGTACGGCGGGAGGGCTACAGATACGCAGTATTTT
CASSEYGGRATDTQYF
>TRBV29-1|NA|few|TRBJ1-2
TGCAGCGTCCTACACAGGGTCGGATATGGCTACACCTTC
CSVLHRVGYGYTF
>TRBV27|NA|few|TRBJ2-7
TGTGCCAGCACCTCCCGGCAGGGCTCCTACGAGCAGTACTTC
CASTSRQGSYEQYF
>TRBV7-9|NA|few|TRBJ2-2
TGTGCCAGCAGCTTAGGGCCCGCTAGGATGAACACCGGGGAGCTGTTTTTT
CASSLGPARMNTGELFF
>TRBV7-7|NA|many|TRBJ1-4
TGTGCCAGCAGAGGGACGGAGAATGAAAAACTGTTTTTT
CASRGTENEKLFF